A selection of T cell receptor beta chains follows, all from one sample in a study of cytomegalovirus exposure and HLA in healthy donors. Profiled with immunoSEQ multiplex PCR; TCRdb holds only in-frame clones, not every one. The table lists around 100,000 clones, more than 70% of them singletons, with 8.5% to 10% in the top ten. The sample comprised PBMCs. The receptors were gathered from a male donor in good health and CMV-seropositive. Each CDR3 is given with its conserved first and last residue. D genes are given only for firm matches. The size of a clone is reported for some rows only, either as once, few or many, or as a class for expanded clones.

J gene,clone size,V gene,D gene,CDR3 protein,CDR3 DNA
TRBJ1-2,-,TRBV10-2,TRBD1,CASRPGQGLNAGYTF,TGCGCCAGCAGACCCGGACAGGGGTTGAACGCTGGCTACACCTTC
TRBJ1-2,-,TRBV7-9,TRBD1,CASSLGTGDDYGYTF,TGTGCCAGCAGCTTGGGTACAGGGGATGACTATGGCTACACCTTC
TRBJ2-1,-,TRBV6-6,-,CASSYDLTINEQFF,TGTGCCAGCAGTTACGATTTGACTATAAATGAGCAGTTCTTC
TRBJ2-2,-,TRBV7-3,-,CASSLGLTTGELFF,TGTGCCAGCAGCTTAGGCCTCACCACCGGGGAGCTGTTTTTT
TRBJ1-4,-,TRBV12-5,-,CASDLRWPGANEKLFF,TGTGCTAGTGATCTACGGTGGCCGGGGGCTAATGAAAAACTGTTTTTT
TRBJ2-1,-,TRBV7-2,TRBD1,CASSPGQGNNEQFF,TGTGCCAGCAGCCCGGGACAGGGTAACAATGAGCAGTTCTTC
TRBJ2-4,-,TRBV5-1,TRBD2,CASSPGLGRLAKNIQYF,TGCGCCAGCAGCCCAGGACTAGGCCGGCTAGCCAAAAACATTCAGTACTTC
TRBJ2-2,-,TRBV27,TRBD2,CASSLFGLAANTGELFF,TGTGCCAGCAGTTTATTCGGACTAGCGGCTAACACCGGGGAGCTGTTTTTT
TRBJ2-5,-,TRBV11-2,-,CASSGKETQYF,TGTGCCAGCTCAGGGAAAGAGACCCAGTACTTC
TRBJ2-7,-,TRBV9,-,CASKLDSYEQYF,TGTGCCAGCAAGCTAGACTCCTACGAGCAGTACTTC
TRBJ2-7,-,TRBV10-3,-,CAISKSGFGESYEQYF,TGTGCCATCAGTAAGTCAGGGTTTGGGGAGTCCTACGAGCAGTACTTC
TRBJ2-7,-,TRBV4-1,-,CASSRARGLTYEQYF,TGCGCCAGCAGCCGAGCCCGCGGGCTGACCTACGAGCAGTACTTC
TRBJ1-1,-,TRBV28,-,CASSVHREAFF,TGTGCCAGCAGTGTCCACAGGGAAGCTTTCTTT
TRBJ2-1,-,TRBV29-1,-,CSVPRDTNSYNEQFF,TGCAGCGTTCCCCGGGACACCAACTCCTACAATGAGCAGTTCTTC
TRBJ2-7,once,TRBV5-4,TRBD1,CASRTGTGGGEQYF,TGTGCCAGCAGAACGGGAACAGGGGGCGGGGAGCAGTACTTC
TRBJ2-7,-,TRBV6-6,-,CASSIGPGRGDEQYF,TGTGCCAGCAGTATTGGCCCCGGAAGGGGCGACGAGCAGTACTTC
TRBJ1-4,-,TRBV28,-,CASNSGTLTQLFF,TGTGCCAGCAACTCCGGGACTTTGACTCAACTGTTTTTT
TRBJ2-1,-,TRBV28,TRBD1,CASSSRQDRGMDEQFF,TGTGCCAGCAGCTCACGACAGGACAGGGGTATGGATGAGCAGTTCTTC
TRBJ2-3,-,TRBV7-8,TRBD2,CASSLLGGSADTQYF,TGTGCCAGCAGCTTACTCGGCGGGAGTGCAGATACGCAGTATTTT
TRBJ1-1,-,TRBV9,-,CASSVAAMNTEAFF,TGTGCCAGCAGCGTAGCAGCGATGAACACTGAAGCTTTCTTT
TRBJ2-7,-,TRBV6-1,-,CASSQGIYSYEQYF,TGTGCCAGCAGCCAGGGGATATACTCCTACGAGCAGTACTTC
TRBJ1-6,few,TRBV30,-,CAWSTGNSPLHF,TGTGCCTGGAGTACGGGGAATTCACCCCTCCACTTT
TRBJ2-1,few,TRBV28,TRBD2,CASSFRVAGFSYNEQFF,TGTGCCAGCAGTTTTAGGGTAGCGGGTTTCTCCTACAATGAGCAGTTCTTC
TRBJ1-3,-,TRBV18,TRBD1,CASSEGQLSSGNTIYF,TGTGCCAGCTCAGAGGGACAGCTCAGCTCTGGAAACACCATATATTTT
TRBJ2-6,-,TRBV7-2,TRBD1,CASSLRTGRRGGANVLTF,TGTGCCAGCAGTTTAAGGACAGGGCGTCGAGGAGGGGCCAACGTCCTGACTTTC
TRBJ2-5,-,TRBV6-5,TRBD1,CASSPTGGQETQYF,TGTGCCAGCAGCCCGACAGGGGGGCAAGAGACCCAGTACTTC
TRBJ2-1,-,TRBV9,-,CASSPRLRENEQFF,TGTGCCAGCAGCCCCCGTCTAAGGGAGAATGAGCAGTTCTTC
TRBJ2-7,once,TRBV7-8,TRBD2,CASTPSGRAYEQYF,TGTGCCAGCACCCCCAGCGGGAGGGCCTACGAGCAGTACTTC
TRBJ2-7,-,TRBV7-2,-,CASSGGSSGTYEQYF,TGTGCCAGCAGCGGAGGCTCCTCGGGAACCTACGAGCAGTACTTC
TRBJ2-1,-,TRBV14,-,CASSHDNYNEQFF,TGTGCCAGCAGCCACGACAACTACAATGAGCAGTTCTTC
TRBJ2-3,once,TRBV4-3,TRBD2,CASSQDRGVLVAGNTDTQYF,TGCGCCAGCAGCCAAGATAGAGGTGTATTGGTAGCGGGTAACACAGATACGCAGTATTTT
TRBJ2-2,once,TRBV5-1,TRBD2,CASRRAGVHTGELFF,TGCGCCAGCAGGCGGGCGGGAGTGCACACCGGGGAGCTGTTTTTT
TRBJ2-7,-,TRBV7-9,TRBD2,CASSIFPTSGSSYEQYF,TGTGCCAGCAGCATATTTCCGACTAGCGGGAGCTCCTACGAGCAGTACTTC
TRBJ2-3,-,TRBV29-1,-,CSVEEAYDRPSTDTQYF,TGCAGCGTTGAAGAAGCGTACGACAGACCTAGCACAGATACGCAGTATTTT
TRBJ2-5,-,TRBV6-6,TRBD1,CASRGTGQGETQYF,TGTGCCAGCAGGGGGACAGGACAAGGGGAGACCCAGTACTTC
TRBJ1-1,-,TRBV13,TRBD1,CASRLLGQGIGTEAFF,TGTGCCAGCAGACTATTGGGACAGGGTATCGGCACTGAAGCTTTCTTT
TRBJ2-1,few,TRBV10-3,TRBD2,CAISQGLADGEQFF,TGTGCCATCAGCCAGGGACTAGCCGACGGTGAGCAGTTCTTC